The subject of this entry is one TCR beta chain. The repertoire was sequenced with immunoSEQ multiplex PCR; TCRdb's copy has only in-frame clones and lacks some. The data show 250,000 to 300,000 clones, around 90% seen once. The sample comes from a study of blood T cell repertoires in COVID-19. Trimming shortened V by 4 bases and J by 2 bases, and 8 bases separated the two germline ends. This CDR3 contains 13 residues. This chain uses TRBV12-3 or TRBV12-4 with TRBJ2-5; no definite D call. Sequencing was carried out using peripheral blood. The receptor comes from a woman aged 45-65 years who had recovered from COVID-19. The CDR3 DNA is TGTGCCAGCAGTTCTACAGAACAAGAGACCCAGTACTTC. This encodes CASSSTEQETQYF.